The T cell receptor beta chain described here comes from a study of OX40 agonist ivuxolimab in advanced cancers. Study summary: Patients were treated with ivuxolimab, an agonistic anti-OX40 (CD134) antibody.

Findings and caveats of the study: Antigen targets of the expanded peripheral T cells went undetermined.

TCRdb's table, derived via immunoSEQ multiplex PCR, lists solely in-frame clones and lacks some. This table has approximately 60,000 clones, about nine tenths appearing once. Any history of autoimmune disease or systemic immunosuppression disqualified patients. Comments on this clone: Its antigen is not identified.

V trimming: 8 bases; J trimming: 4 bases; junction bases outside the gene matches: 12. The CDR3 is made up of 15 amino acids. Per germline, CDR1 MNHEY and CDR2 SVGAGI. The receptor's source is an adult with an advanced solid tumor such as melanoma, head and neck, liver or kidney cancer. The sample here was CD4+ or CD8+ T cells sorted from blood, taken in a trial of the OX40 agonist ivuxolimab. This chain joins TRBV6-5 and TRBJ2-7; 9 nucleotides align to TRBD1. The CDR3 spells CASGLGTGHAYEQYF. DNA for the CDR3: TGTGCCAGCGGTCTCGGGACAGGGCATGCTTACGAGCAGTACTTC.